The T cell receptor beta chain under discussion was sequenced for a study of T-cell reconstitution after alpha-beta-depleted transplantation in children. Unique molecular identifiers featured in how the TCRbeta library was prepared. TCRdb re-derived calls from the PCR reads in MiXCR, one entry per CDR3 protein. The sample has about 540,000 distinct CDR3 sequences, around 17% seen once. This clonotype showed up just a few times. The material sequenced was PBMCs from the stem cell graft donor, taken from the stem cell graft. This sequence was found in a human donor who donated a stem cell graft to a child with acute lymphoblastic leukemia.

CDR3 sequence: CSVEDQLSSYNEQFF. The CDR3 nucleotides are TGCAGCGTTGAAGATCAACTCAGCTCCTACAATGAGCAGTTCTTC. The V gene is TRBV29-1, the J gene TRBJ2-1; D gene unclear. CDR1 and CDR2 from the germline V gene are SQVTM and ANQGSEA. Trimming took 0 bases from V and 0 from J, leaving 9 bases between them. The CDR3 length is 15 residues.